Presented here are 2 T cell receptor beta chains from one specimen sequenced in a study of PD-L1 blockade in urothelial cancer. Method: immunoSEQ multiplex PCR; TCRdb's copy keeps in-frame clones and lacks some. Among 35,000 to 40,000 clones listed, about 93% were seen once. Material: PBMCs, obtained around atezolizumab (anti-PD-L1) treatment. The receptors originated from a man in his 70s with urothelial cancer.

CDR3 protein: CASKGQDPYEQYF. The DNA for the CDR3 is TGTGCCAGTAAGGGACAGGACCCCTACGAGCAGTACTTC. This chain links TRBV19 with TRBJ2-7; 8 nucleotides line up with TRBD1. The CDR3 extends over 13 amino acids. The V gene's germline CDR1 is LNHDA and CDR2 SQIVND (reference sequence). V lost 7 bases to trimming and J lost 2 bases; unmatched junction nucleotides: 4.

V usage is TRBV9 and J usage is TRBJ2-1, with 7 bases fitting TRBD1. CDR1 is SGDLS, CDR2 YYNGEE, per germline. CDR3 length: 14 residues. The J segment lost 0 bases and the V segment lost 4 bases, leaving 1 base of the junction unmatched. The CDR3 DNA sequence: TGTGCCAGCAGCCGGGACAGCTCCTACAATGAGCAGTTCTTC. It codes for CASSRDSSYNEQFF.